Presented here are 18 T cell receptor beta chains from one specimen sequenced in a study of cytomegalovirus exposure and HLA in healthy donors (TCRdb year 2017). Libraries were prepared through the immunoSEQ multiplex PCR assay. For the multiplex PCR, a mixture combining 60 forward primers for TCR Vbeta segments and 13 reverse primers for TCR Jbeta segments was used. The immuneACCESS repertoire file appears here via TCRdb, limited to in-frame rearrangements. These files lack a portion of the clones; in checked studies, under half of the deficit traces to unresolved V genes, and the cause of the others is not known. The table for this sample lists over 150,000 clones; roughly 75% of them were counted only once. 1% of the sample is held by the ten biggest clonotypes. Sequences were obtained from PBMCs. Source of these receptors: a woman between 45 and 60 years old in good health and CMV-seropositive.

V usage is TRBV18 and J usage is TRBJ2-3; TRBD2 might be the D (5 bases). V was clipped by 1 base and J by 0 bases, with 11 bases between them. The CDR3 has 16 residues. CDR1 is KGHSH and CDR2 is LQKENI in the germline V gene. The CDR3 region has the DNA TGTGCCAGCTCACCACAGCTAGCTGTGAGCACAGATACGCAGTATTTT. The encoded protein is CASSPQLAVSTDTQYF.

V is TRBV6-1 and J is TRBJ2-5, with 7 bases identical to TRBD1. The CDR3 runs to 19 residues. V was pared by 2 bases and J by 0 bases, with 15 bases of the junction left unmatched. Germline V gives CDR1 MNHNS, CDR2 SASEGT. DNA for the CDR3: TGTGCCAGCAGTGAAACGGCCCCGGGCTGGACAGGAGACCAAGAGACCCAGTACTTC. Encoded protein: CASSETAPGWTGDQETQYF.

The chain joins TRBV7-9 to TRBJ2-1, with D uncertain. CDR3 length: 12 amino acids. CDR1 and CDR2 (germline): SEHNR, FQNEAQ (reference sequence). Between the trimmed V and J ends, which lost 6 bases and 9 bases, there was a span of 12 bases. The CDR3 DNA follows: TGTGCCAGCAGTTATGACGGCGGTGAGCAGTTCTTC. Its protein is CASSYDGGEQFF.

The CDR3 region has the DNA TGTGCCAGCAGTCCCCTGACAGGGAACACTGAAGCTTTCTTT. Amino acids: CASSPLTGNTEAFF. The chain has TRBV6-6 and TRBJ1-1, with D tentatively TRBD1 (6 bases). The germline CDR1 and CDR2 sequences are MNHNY and SVGAGI (reference sequence). This CDR3 is 14 amino acids long. Trimming stripped 5 bases from V and 1 base from J, with 11 bases between.

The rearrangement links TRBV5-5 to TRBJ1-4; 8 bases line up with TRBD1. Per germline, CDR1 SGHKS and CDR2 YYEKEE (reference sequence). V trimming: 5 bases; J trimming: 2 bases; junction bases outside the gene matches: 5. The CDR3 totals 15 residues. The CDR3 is CASRGQAVTNEKLFF. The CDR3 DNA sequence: TGTGCCAGCAGGGGACAGGCTGTCACTAATGAAAAACTGTTTTTT.

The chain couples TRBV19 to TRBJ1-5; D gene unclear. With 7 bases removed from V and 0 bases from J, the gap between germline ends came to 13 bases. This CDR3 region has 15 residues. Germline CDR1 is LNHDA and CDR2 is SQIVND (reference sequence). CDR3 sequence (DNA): TGTGCCAGTATCGCCCAGCAGGCTAGCAATCAGCCCCAGCATTTT. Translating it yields CASIAQQASNQPQHF.

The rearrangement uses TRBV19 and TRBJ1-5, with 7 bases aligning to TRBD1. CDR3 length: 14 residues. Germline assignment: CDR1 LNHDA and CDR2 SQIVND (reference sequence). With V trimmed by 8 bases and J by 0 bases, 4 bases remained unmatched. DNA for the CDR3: TGTGCCAGTGGACAGGACATTAGCAATCAGCCCCAGCATTTT. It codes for CASGQDISNQPQHF.

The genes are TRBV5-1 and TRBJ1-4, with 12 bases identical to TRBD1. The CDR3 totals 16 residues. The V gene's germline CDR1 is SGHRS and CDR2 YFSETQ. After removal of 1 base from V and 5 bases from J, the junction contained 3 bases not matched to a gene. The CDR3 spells CASSLLGQGANEKLFF. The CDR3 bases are TGCGCCAGCAGCTTGTTGGGACAGGGGGCCAATGAAAAACTGTTTTTT. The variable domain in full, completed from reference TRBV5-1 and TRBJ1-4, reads KAGVTQTPRYLIKTRGQQVTLSCSPISGHRSVSWYQQTPGQGLQFLFEYFSETQRNKGNFPGRFSGRQFSNSRSEMNVSTLELGDSALYLCASSLLGQGANEKLFFGSGTQLSVL.

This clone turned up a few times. CDR3 in DNA: TGTGCCAGAAGCGGAAATCAGTGGGCGAGCTCCTACAATGAGCAGTTCTTC. Residues: CARSGNQWASSYNEQFF. The chain carries TRBV7-5 and TRBJ2-1; whether TRBD1, the table's D call, matches the DNA was not checked. TRBV7-5 is assigned pseudogene status. The CDR3 is 17 amino acids.

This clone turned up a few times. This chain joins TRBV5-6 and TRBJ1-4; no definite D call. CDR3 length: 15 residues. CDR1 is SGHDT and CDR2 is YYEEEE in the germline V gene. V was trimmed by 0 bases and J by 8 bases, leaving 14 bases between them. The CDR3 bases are TGTGCCAGCAGCTTGGTAACAGCCGGGAGAGAAAAACTGTTTTTT. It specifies CASSLVTAGREKLFF.

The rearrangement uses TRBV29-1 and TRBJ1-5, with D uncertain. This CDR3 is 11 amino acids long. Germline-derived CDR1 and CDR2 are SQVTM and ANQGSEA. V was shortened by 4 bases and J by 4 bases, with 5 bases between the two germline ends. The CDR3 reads CSVGGNQPQHF. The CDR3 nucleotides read TGCAGCGTTGGAGGTAATCAGCCCCAGCATTTT.

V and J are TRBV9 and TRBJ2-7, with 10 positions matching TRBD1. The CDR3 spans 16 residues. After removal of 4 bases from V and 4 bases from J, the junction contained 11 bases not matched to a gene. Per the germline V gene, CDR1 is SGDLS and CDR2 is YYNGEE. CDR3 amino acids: CASSSNADRGIYEQYF. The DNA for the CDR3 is TGTGCCAGCAGCTCCAATGCGGACAGGGGGATATACGAGCAGTACTTC.

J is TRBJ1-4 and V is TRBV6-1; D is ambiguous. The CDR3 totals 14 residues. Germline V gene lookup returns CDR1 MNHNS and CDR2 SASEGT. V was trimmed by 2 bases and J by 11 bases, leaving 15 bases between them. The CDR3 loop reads CASSEIGGREKLFF. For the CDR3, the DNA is TGTGCCAGCAGTGAAATCGGAGGGAGGGAGAAACTGTTTTTT.

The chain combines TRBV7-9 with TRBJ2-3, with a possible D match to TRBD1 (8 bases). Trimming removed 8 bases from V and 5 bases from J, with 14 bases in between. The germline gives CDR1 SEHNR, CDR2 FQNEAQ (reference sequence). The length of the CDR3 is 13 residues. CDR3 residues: CASLQGGVDTQYF. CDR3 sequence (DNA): TGTGCCAGCTTACAGGGGGGGGTAGATACGCAGTATTTT.

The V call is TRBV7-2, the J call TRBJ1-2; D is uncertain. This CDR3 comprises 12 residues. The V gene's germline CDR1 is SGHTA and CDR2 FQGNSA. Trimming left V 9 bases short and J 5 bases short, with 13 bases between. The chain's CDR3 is CARREELYGYTF. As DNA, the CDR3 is TGTGCCAGACGAGAGGAATTGTATGGCTACACCTTC.

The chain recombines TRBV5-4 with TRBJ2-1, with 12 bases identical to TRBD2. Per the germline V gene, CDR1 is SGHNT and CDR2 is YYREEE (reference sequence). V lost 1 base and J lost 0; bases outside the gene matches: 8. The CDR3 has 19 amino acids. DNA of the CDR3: TGTGCCAGCAGCTTGTTTGGGACTAGCGGGCGAAGCTCCTACAATGAGCAGTTCTTC. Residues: CASSLFGTSGRSSYNEQFF.

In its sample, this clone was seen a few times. CDR3 loop: CASSQIGTGEEKLFF. The CDR3 nucleotides read TGTGCCAGCAGCCAAATCGGGACAGGCGAAGAAAAACTGTTTTTT. The chain couples TRBV6-5 to TRBJ1-4; 8 bases fit TRBD1. Germline V gives CDR1 MNHEY, CDR2 SVGAGI. With 6 bases clipped from V and 8 bases from J, the junction kept 11 bases outside the gene matches. The CDR3 runs 15 residues.

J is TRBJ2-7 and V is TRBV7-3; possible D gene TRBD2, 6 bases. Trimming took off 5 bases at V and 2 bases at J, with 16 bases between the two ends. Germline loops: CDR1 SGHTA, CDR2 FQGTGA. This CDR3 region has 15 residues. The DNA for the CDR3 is TGTGCCAGCAGCCCCCGCAGCGCGGGAACCTACGAGCAGTACTTC. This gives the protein CASSPRSAGTYEQYF.